The text below deals with one TCR beta chain. No antigen is known for it. Construction of the TCR beta libraries employed iRepertoire HTBI primers in conjunction with Arm-PCR of CDR3 regions. TCRdb reprocessed the multiplex PCR reads with MiXCR, giving one entry per CDR3 protein. The repertoire holds 350,000 to 550,000 distinct CDR3 sequences, with about 14% as singletons. The sample comes from a study of regulatory T cells in long-lasting Graves disease. Looking at the study overall: Those Graves' patients who were newly diagnosed had been on antithyroid drugs under 3 months. Study findings and constraints: Relative to new patients (under 1,000), persistent patients exhibited greater sharing of public clonotypes (around 2,500). A limited number of samples was an acknowledged limitation.

This CDR3 has 13 residues. Trimming shortened V by 2 bases and J by 7 bases, and 9 bases separated the two germline ends. Germline lookup yields CDR1 MNHEY and CDR2 SVGAGI. Regarding time point: newly diagnosed GD, antithyroid drugs for less than 3 months. Extracted PBMC RNA gave rise to the TCR library. A further study also used this sample, focusing on T cells in Graves' hyperthyroidism and ophthalmopathy. From that paper: Ophthalmopathy cases were set apart from stable hyperthyroidism by a 13 V-J model.

The material sequenced was peripheral blood mononuclear cells (PBMCs), taken at new diagnosis, from a patient treated with antithyroid drugs. V and J are TRBV6-5 and TRBJ1-5; no clear D gene. The receptor's source is a woman aged 50 to 60 with Graves disease. CDR3: CASSYVEGQPQHF. CDR3 in DNA: TGTGCCAGCAGTTACGTGGAAGGACAGCCCCAGCATTTT.